Below are 4 T cell receptor beta chains sequenced from a single sample in a study of radiation and T cells in renal cell carcinoma. Time point meaning: baseline pretreatment blood. Treatment specified: 15 Gy SBRT to primary tumor, nephrectomy 4 weeks later. Data came from immunoSEQ multiplex PCR; TCRdb stores just in-frame clones and leaves some out. Of 130,000 or so clones in the sample, around nine tenths were seen once. Sample: blood, taken from a patient whose treatment included radiotherapy and nephrectomy. These receptors all stem from a woman aged 45-65 years with renal cell carcinoma.

V usage is TRBV19 and J usage is TRBJ1-6, with 7 bases matching TRBD1. CDR1 and CDR2 from the germline V gene are LNHDA and SQIVND (reference sequence). Losses at the gene ends were 9 bases for V and 1 base for J; bases not matched to a gene: 9. This CDR3 contains 16 residues. CDR3: CASSPGGLSYNSPLHF. The DNA for the CDR3 is TGTGCCAGCTCCCCAGGGGGATTGTCCTATAATTCACCCCTCCACTTT.

This clone has just a few counts. The chain recombines TRBV18 with TRBJ1-1, with D possibly being TRBD1 (5 bases). Trimming took 2 bases from V and 0 from J, leaving 7 bases between them. This CDR3 is 14 amino acids long. Germline loops: CDR1 KGHSH, CDR2 LQKENI. CDR3 bases: TGTGCCAGCTCACCAGGGGCTGTGAACACTGAAGCTTTCTTT. Its protein is CASSPGAVNTEAFF.

The CDR3 nucleotides read TGTGCCACCAGCAGAGTCCCCCCCCGACTACAGTCCTACGAGCAGTACTTC. This sequence encodes CATSRVPPRLQSYEQYF. The chain joins TRBV15 to TRBJ2-7; D perhaps matches TRBD2 (5 bases). Germline values: CDR1 LNHNV, CDR2 YYDKDF (reference sequence). CDR3 length equals 17 residues. Trimming took 1 base from V and 1 from J, leaving 17 bases between them. The full variable domain, with the rest looked up from reference TRBV15 and TRBJ2-7, is DAMVIQNPRYQVTQFGKPVTLSCSQTLNHNVMYWYQQKSSQAPKLLFHYYDKDFNNEADTPDNFQSRRPNTSFCFLDIRSPGLGDTAMYLCATSRVPPRLQSYEQYFGPGTRLTVT.

V usage is TRBV29-1 and J usage is TRBJ2-6, with 11 bases matching TRBD1. CDR1 is SQVTM and CDR2 is ANQGSEA in the germline V gene. CDR3 size: 13 residues. V shed 6 bases and J 16 bases; nucleotides not matched to a gene: 11. The CDR3 loop is CSVQDRDRGLLTF. CDR3 nucleotide sequence: TGCAGCGTGCAGGACCGGGACAGGGGGTTGCTGACTTTC.